This is a list of T cell receptor beta chains from one sample in a study of blood T cell repertoires in COVID-19. Using immunoSEQ multiplex PCR, the repertoire was profiled, and TCRdb retains in-frame clones only, with some absent. The repertoire holds approximately 360,000 clones, with around nine tenths as singletons. The source material was PBMCs or T cells enriched from blood (not recorded which). These receptors came from a woman aged 25 to 39 with acute COVID-19. Both conserved end residues are part of each CDR3. A D gene is named only where the DNA matches it firmly. Only part of the rows carry a size: once, few, many, or a class if the clone is expanded.

d_gene: NA
v_gene: TRBV10-1
j_gene: TRBJ2-3
abundance: NA
CDR3aa: CASSGQTSTDTQYF
CDR3nt: TGCGCCAGCAGCGGACAAACGAGCACAGATACGCAGTATTTT

d_gene: TRBD1
v_gene: TRBV18
j_gene: TRBJ2-2
abundance: NA
CDR3aa: CASSPPGGLNTGELFF
CDR3nt: TGTGCCAGCTCACCTCCAGGGGGCTTGAACACCGGGGAGCTGTTTTTT

d_gene: TRBD1
v_gene: TRBV19
j_gene: TRBJ2-1
abundance: NA
CDR3aa: CASSRQGPPYNEQFF
CDR3nt: TGTGCCAGTAGTCGACAGGGTCCCCCATACAATGAGCAGTTCTTC

d_gene: NA
v_gene: TRBV7-9
j_gene: TRBJ1-5
abundance: NA
CDR3aa: CASSRGGGNQPQHF
CDR3nt: TGTGCCAGCAGCCGGGGAGGGGGCAATCAGCCCCAGCATTTT

d_gene: TRBD1
v_gene: TRBV12-3/TRBV12-4
j_gene: TRBJ2-5
abundance: once
CDR3aa: CASSRGQGETQYF
CDR3nt: TGTGCCAGCAGCCGAGGACAGGGGGAGACCCAGTACTTC

d_gene: NA
v_gene: TRBV7-7
j_gene: TRBJ2-5
abundance: once
CDR3aa: CASSLDRVETQYF
CDR3nt: TGTGCCAGCAGCTTAGACAGGGTTGAGACCCAGTACTTC

d_gene: TRBD1
v_gene: TRBV18
j_gene: TRBJ1-2
abundance: NA
CDR3aa: CASSPVSGQGDAGYTF
CDR3nt: TGTGCCAGCTCACCAGTTTCGGGACAGGGCGATGCAGGCTACACCTTC

d_gene: NA
v_gene: TRBV9
j_gene: TRBJ1-2
abundance: once
CDR3aa: CASSVARGGGSYGYTF
CDR3nt: TGTGCCAGCAGCGTAGCTCGGGGAGGGGGAAGCTATGGCTACACCTTC

d_gene: TRBD1
v_gene: TRBV27
j_gene: TRBJ2-7
abundance: NA
CDR3aa: CASSPGQGYEQYF
CDR3nt: TGTGCCAGCAGTCCCGGACAGGGCTACGAGCAGTACTTC

d_gene: TRBD1
v_gene: TRBV10-3
j_gene: TRBJ2-7
abundance: NA
CDR3aa: CATLTGGEQYF
CDR3nt: TGTGCCACACTAACAGGGGGCGAGCAGTACTTC

d_gene: TRBD1
v_gene: TRBV2
j_gene: TRBJ2-7
abundance: few
CDR3aa: CASTVGQVSSYEQYF
CDR3nt: TGTGCCAGCACGGTAGGACAGGTGAGCTCCTACGAGCAGTACTTC

d_gene: TRBD1
v_gene: TRBV6-7
j_gene: TRBJ2-1
abundance: NA
CDR3aa: CASSQGTGRGSYNEQFF
CDR3nt: TGTGCCAGCAGTCAGGGGACAGGTCGGGGCTCCTACAATGAGCAGTTCTTC

d_gene: NA
v_gene: TRBV5-4
j_gene: TRBJ2-1
abundance: NA
CDR3aa: CASSPPASNEQFF
CDR3nt: TGTGCCAGCAGTCCCCCCGCGAGCAATGAGCAGTTCTTC

d_gene: NA
v_gene: TRBV18
j_gene: TRBJ2-7
abundance: NA
CDR3aa: CASSPDLRGINEQYF
CDR3nt: TGTGCCAGCTCACCAGACCTTAGGGGGATCAACGAGCAGTACTTC

d_gene: TRBD1
v_gene: TRBV29-1
j_gene: TRBJ1-2
abundance: NA
CDR3aa: CSVAKTGSPYGYTF
CDR3nt: TGCAGCGTTGCTAAGACAGGGTCCCCCTATGGCTACACCTTC